This T cell receptor beta chain appears in the sequencing data of a study of technical replicates of blood from a few donors. The V and J ends lost 5 bases and 6 bases, in that order; junction bases with no gene match: 9. CDR1 MNHNS and CDR2 SASEGT come from the germline V gene. The CDR3 runs to 15 residues. The data were produced by immunoSEQ multiplex PCR, yet TCRdb's version contains in-frame clones alone and is incomplete. The sample holds around 69,000 clones, over 75% seen once. This TCR came from a human donor in good health. Some clones in this sample may be carry-over from other donors' samples. Sequenced material: PBMCs. The rearrangement links TRBV6-1 to TRBJ2-1, with 8 positions matching TRBD1. In DNA, the CDR3 is TGTGCCAGCAGTCGGTGGGACAGGACCTTCAATGAGCAGTTCTTC. Translating gives CASSRWDRTFNEQFF.